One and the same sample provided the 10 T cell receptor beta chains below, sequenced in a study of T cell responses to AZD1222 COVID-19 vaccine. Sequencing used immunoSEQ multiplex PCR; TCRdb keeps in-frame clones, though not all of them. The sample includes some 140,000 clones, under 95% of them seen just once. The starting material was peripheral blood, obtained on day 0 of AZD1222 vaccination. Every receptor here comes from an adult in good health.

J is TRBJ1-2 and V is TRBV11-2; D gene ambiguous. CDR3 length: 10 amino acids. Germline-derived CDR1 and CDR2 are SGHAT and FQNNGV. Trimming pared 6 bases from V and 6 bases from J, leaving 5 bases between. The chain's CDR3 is CASRADGYTF. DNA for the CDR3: TGTGCCAGCAGGGCGGATGGCTACACCTTC.

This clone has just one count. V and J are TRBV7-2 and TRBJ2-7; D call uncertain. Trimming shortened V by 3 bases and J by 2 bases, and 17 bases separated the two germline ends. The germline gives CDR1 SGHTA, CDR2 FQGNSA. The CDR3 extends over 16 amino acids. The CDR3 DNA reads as TGTGCCAGCAGCTTTTTGGACGCAGAGTGGGCCTACGAGCAGTACTTC. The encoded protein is CASSFLDAEWAYEQYF.

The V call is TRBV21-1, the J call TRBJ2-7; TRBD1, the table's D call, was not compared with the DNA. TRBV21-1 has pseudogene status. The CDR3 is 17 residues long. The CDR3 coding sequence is TGTGCCAGCAGCAAAAGGGGGACGAAAGGGGCCCCCTACGAGCAGTACTTC. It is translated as CASSKRGTKGAPYEQYF.

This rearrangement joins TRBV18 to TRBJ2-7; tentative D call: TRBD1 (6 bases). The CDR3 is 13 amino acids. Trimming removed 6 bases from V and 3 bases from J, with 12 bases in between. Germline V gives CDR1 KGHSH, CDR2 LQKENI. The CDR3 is CASSSGADYEQYF. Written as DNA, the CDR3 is TGTGCCAGCTCCTCAGGGGCAGACTACGAGCAGTACTTC.

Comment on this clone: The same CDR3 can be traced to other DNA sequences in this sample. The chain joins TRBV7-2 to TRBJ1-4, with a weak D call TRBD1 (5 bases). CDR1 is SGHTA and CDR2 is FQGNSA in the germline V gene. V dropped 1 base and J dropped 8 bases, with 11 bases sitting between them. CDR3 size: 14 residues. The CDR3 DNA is TGTGCCAGCAGCTTAGGAGGGCGGGGGGAAAAACTGTTTTTT. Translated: CASSLGGRGEKLFF.

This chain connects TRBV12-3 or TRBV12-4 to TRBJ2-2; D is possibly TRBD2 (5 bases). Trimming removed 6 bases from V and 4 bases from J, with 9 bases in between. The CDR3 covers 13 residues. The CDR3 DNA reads TGTGCCAGCAGCCGCAGCGGCACCGGGGAGCTGTTTTTT. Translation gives CASSRSGTGELFF.

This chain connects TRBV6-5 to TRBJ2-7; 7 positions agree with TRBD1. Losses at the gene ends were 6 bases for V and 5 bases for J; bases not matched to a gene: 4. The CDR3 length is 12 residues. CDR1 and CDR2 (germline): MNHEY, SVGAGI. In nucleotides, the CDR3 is TGTGCCAGCAGCTACAGGGGCCACGAGCAGTACTTC. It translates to CASSYRGHEQYF.

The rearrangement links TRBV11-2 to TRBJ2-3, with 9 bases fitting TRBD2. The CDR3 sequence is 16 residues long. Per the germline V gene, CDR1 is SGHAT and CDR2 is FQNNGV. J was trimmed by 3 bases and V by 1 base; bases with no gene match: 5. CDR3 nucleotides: TGTGCCAGCAGCTTAGTAGAGACTAGCGGTACAGATACGCAGTATTTT. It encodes CASSLVETSGTDTQYF.

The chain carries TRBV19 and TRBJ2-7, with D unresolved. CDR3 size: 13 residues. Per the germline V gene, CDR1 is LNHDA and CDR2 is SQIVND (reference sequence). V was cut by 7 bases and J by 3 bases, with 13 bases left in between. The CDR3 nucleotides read TGTGCCAGTAAGCCGGGCGGATACTACGAGCAGTACTTC. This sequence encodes CASKPGGYYEQYF.

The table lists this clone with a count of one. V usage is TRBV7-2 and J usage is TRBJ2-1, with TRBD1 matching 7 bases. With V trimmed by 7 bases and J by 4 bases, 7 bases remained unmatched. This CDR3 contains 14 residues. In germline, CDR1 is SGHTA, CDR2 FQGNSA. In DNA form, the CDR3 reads TGTGCCAGCACCTACGGGACAGCATACAATGAGCAGTTCTTC. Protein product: CASTYGTAYNEQFF.